A selection of T cell receptor beta chains follows, all from one sample in a study of blood T cell repertoires in COVID-19. Profiling relied on immunoSEQ multiplex PCR, and the TCRdb table lists in-frame clones only, not all of them. The data show around 300,000 clones, just under 90% seen once. The material sequenced was PBMCs or T cells enriched from blood (not recorded which). The receptors were gathered from a woman younger than 45 who had recovered from COVID-19. Each CDR3 is given with its conserved first and last residue. D genes are given only for firm matches. Size tells how often a clone was seen (once, few, many) or the class of an expanded clone, and some rows leave it out.

size	D	V	J	DNA	CDR3
-	-	TRBV10-3	TRBJ1-2	TGTGCCATCAGTGAGTCTAATAATGGCTACACCTTC	CAISESNNGYTF
-	-	TRBV7-2	TRBJ2-2	TGTGCCAGCAGCTTGGGGGCAACCGGGGAGCTGTTTTTT	CASSLGATGELFF
-	TRBD1	TRBV18	TRBJ2-5	TGTGCCAGCTCACTGACTTCGACAGGGCTGGCTTTGGGTGGCCAAGAGACCCAGTACTTC	CASSLTSTGLALGGQETQYF
-	-	TRBV7-8	TRBJ2-5	TGTGCCAGCAGCCACCGTTTTCGCACCGAGGCGCGGGAGACCCAGTACTTC	CASSHRFRTEARETQYF
-	TRBD1	TRBV19	TRBJ1-5	TGTGCCAGTAGCTTCACCGGGACAGGGAATCAGCCCCAGCATTTT	CASSFTGTGNQPQHF
-	-	TRBV19	TRBJ1-1	TGTGCCAGTAGTATATCGGGGTCGACTGAAGCTTTCTTT	CASSISGSTEAFF
once	TRBD1	TRBV9	TRBJ1-2	TGTGCCAGCAGCGTAGGAATGGGACAGGGCGCCCTCCCGGGGGGCTACACCTTC	CASSVGMGQGALPGGYTF
-	-	TRBV9	TRBJ2-2	TGTGCCAGCAGCGTTCAGTACACCGGGGAGCTGTTTTTT	CASSVQYTGELFF
-	TRBD1	TRBV7-9	TRBJ2-7	TGTGCCAGCAGCTCCTACAGGGGCGGCGGCGAGCAGTACTTC	CASSSYRGGGEQYF
few	TRBD2	TRBV6-2/TRBV6-3	TRBJ2-2	TGTGCCAGCAGCGATAGCGGGAGTCTCTACACCGGGGAGCTGTTTTTT	CASSDSGSLYTGELFF
once	-	TRBV10-3	TRBJ1-1	TGTGCCATCAGTGAGTCCCAGAACACTGAAGCTTTCTTT	CAISESQNTEAFF
once	-	TRBV29-1	TRBJ2-5	TGCAGCGTTTACGTTACAGGGTGGTACCAAGAGACCCAGTACTTC	CSVYVTGWYQETQYF
-	-	TRBV29-1	TRBJ2-7	TGCAGCGTTGAAGATCGGACGGGGACTTCATACGAGCAGTACTTC	CSVEDRTGTSYEQYF
-	-	TRBV5-1	TRBJ1-1	TGCGCCAGCAGATCTCTTCCAGGTATGAACACTGAAGCTTTCTTT	CASRSLPGMNTEAFF